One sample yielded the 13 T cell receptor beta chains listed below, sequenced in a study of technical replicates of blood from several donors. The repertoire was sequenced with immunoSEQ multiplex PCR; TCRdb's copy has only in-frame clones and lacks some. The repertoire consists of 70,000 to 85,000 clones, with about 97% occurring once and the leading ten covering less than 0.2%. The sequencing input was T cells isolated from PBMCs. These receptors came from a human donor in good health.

The CDR3 DNA is TGTGCCAGCAGTGGACAAACCTTCTATGGCTACACCTTC. Its protein is CASSGQTFYGYTF. The chain employs TRBV6-1 and TRBJ1-2; D is unclear. V gave up 4 bases and J gave up 4 bases, with 10 bases separating them. CDR1 MNHNS and CDR2 SASEGT come from the germline V gene. This CDR3 contains 13 residues.

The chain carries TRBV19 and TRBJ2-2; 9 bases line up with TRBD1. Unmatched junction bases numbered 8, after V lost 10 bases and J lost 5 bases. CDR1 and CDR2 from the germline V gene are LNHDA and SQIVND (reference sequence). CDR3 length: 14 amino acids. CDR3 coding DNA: TGTGCCATCGCGGAGACAGGGGGAACCGGGGAGCTGTTTTTT. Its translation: CAIAETGGTGELFF.

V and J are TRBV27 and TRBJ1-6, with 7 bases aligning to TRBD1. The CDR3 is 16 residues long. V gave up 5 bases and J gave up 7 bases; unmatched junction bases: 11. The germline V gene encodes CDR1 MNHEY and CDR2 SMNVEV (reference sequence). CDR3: CASSPTPTGTNSPLHF. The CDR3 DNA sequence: TGTGCCAGCAGTCCAACACCGACAGGGACAAATTCACCCCTCCACTTT.

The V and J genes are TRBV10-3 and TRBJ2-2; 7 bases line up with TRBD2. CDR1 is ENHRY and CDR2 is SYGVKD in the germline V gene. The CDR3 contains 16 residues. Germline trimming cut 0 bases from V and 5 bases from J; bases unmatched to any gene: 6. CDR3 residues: CAISESQRGTTGELFF. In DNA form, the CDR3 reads TGTGCCATCAGTGAGTCGCAGCGGGGAACAACCGGGGAGCTGTTTTTT.

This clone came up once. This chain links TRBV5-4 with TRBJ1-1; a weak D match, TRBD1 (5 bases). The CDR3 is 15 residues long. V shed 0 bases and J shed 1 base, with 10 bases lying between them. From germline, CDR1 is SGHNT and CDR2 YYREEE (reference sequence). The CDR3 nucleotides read TGTGCCAGCAGCTTGGATACAGGAGCGAACACTGAAGCTTTCTTT. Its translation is CASSLDTGANTEAFF. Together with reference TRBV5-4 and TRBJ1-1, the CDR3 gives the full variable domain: ETGVTQSPTHLIKTRGQQVTLRCSSQSGHNTVSWYQQALGQGPQFIFQYYREEENGRGNFPPRFSGLQFPNYSSELNVNALELDDSALYLCASSLDTGANTEAFFGQGTRLTVV.

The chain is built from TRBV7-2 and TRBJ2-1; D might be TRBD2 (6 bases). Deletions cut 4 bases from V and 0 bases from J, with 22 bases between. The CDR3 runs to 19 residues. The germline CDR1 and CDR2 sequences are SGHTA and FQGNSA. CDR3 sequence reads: CASSSPGLTLGTSYNEQFF. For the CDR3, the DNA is TGTGCCAGCAGCTCTCCGGGACTCACGCTGGGGACCTCCTACAATGAGCAGTTCTTC.

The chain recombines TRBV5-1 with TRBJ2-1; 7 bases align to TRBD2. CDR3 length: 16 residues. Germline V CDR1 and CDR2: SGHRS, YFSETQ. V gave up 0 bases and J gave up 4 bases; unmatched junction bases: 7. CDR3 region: CASSLGRLAVYNEQFF. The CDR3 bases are TGCGCCAGCAGCTTGGGCCGGCTAGCGGTATACAATGAGCAGTTCTTC.

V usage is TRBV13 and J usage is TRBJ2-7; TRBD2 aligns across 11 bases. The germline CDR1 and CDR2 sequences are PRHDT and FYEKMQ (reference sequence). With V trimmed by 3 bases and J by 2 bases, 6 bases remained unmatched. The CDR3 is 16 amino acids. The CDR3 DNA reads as TGTGCCAGCAGCTTTCTAGCGGGGGGCACAACCTACGAGCAGTACTTC. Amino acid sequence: CASSFLAGGTTYEQYF.

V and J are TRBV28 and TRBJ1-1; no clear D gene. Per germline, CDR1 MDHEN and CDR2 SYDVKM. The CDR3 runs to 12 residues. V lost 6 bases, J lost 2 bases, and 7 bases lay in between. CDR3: CASRRGNTEAFF. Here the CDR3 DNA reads TGTGCCAGCAGACGGGGAAACACTGAAGCTTTCTTT.

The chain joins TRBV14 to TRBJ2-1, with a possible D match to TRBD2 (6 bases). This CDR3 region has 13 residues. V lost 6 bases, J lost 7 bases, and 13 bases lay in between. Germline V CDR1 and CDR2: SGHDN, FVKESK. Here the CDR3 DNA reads TGTGCCAGCAGTGATAGCGGACCAAATGAGCAGTTCTTC. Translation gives CASSDSGPNEQFF.

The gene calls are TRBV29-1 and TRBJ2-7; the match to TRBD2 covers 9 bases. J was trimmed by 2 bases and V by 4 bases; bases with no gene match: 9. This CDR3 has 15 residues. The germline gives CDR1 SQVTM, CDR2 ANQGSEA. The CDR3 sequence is CSVGPQLAGTYEQYF. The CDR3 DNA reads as TGCAGCGTTGGCCCCCAGCTAGCGGGGACCTACGAGCAGTACTTC.

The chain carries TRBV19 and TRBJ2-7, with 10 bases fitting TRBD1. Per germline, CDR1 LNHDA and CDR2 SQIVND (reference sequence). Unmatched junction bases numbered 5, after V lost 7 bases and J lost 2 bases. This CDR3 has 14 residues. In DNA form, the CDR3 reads TGTGCCAGTACCTACGGACAGGGGGCCTACGAGCAGTACTTC. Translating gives CASTYGQGAYEQYF.

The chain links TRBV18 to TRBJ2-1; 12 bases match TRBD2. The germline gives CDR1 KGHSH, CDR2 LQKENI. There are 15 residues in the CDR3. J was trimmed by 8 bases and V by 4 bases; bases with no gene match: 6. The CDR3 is CASSRTSGEGDEQFF. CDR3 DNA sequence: TGTGCCAGCTCACGGACTAGCGGGGAGGGTGATGAGCAGTTCTTC.